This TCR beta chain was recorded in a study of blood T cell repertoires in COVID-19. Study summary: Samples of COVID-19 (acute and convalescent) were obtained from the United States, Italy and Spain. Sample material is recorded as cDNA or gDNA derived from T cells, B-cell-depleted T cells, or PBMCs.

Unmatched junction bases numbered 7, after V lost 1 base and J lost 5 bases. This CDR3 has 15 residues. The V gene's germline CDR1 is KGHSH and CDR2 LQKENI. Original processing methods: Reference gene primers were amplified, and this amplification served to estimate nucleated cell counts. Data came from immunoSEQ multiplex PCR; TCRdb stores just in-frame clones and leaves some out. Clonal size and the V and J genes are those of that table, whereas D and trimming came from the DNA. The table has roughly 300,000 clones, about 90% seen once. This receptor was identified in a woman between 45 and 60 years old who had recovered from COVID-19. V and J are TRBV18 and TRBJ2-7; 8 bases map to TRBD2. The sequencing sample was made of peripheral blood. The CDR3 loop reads CASSPLISGDNEQYF. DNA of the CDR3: TGTGCCAGCTCACCACTTATTAGCGGGGACAACGAGCAGTACTTC.